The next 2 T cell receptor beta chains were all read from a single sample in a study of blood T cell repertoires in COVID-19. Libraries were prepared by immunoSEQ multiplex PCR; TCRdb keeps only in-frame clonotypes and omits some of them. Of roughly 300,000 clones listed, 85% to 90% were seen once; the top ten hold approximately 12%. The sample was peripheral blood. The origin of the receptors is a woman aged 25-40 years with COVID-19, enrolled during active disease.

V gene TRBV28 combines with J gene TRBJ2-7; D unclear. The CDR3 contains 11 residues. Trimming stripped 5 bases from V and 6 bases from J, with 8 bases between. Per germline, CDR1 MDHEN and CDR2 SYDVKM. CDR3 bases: TGTGCCAGCAGTCCCATCGGCGAGCAGTACTTC. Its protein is CASSPIGEQYF.

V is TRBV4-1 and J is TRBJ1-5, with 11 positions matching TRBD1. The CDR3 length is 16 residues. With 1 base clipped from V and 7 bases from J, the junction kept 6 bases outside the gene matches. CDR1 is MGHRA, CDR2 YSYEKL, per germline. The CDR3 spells CASSQARTGGDQPQHF. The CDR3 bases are TGCGCCAGCAGCCAAGCCCGGACAGGGGGCGACCAGCCCCAGCATTTT.